The 31 T cell receptor beta chains below all came from one sample that was sequenced in a study of OX40 agonist ivuxolimab in advanced cancers. TCRdb's copy holds only in-frame clones and misses some; the assay was immunoSEQ multiplex PCR. Seen here are about 53,000 clones, 84% observed once, and the top ten hold 3.5% to 5.5%. The sample was CD4+ or CD8+ T cells sorted from blood, taken in a trial of the OX40 agonist ivuxolimab. These receptors were taken from an adult with an advanced solid tumor such as melanoma, head and neck, liver or kidney cancer.

The DNA of the CDR3 is TGTGCCAGCAGACATAGCAGGGGGCTCGGGTCCGGGGAGCTGTTTTTT. Amino acids: CASRHSRGLGSGELFF. This sequence joins TRBV27 and TRBJ2-2; 8 nucleotides agree with TRBD1. The germline gives CDR1 MNHEY, CDR2 SMNVEV (reference sequence). V shed 6 bases, J shed 6 bases, and the junction held 12 bases outside the gene matches. The CDR3 sequence is 16 residues long.

V and J are TRBV19 and TRBJ2-3; 7 positions agree with TRBD2. Losses at the gene ends were 3 bases for V and 0 bases for J; bases not matched to a gene: 3. The CDR3 contains 15 residues. Germline V gives CDR1 LNHDA, CDR2 SQIVND (reference sequence). The CDR3: CASSIGGGSTDTQYF. Written as DNA, the CDR3 is TGTGCCAGTAGTATTGGCGGGGGAAGCACAGATACGCAGTATTTT.

The chain links TRBV11-3 to TRBJ1-4; D is undetermined. CDR1 and CDR2 from the germline V gene are SGHNT and YENEEA. This CDR3 contains 17 residues. Deletions cut 5 bases from V and 0 bases from J, with 16 bases between. CDR3 nucleotides: TGTGCCAGCAGCCAGCGGTCAACCGACGCAACTAATGAAAAACTGTTTTTT. Residues: CASSQRSTDATNEKLFF.

This chain links TRBV5-4 with TRBJ2-5, with D possibly being TRBD1 (6 bases). The CDR3 runs to 15 residues. Per germline, CDR1 SGHNT and CDR2 YYREEE (reference sequence). Trimming took 4 bases from V and 3 from J, leaving 16 bases between them. This CDR3 is CASSSLTGRKETQYF. CDR3 DNA: TGTGCCAGCAGCAGTCTGACAGGTCGAAAAGAGACCCAGTACTTC.

This sequence joins TRBV28 and TRBJ1-6; unclear D gene. Trimming stripped 1 base from V and 6 bases from J, with 10 bases between. CDR1 and CDR2 (germline): MDHEN, SYDVKM. CDR3 size: 15 residues. CDR3 sequence (DNA): TGTGCCAGCAGTTTATTGGCAACTACTAATTCACCCCTCCACTTT. Translated: CASSLLATTNSPLHF.

J is TRBJ2-3 and V is TRBV6-5; D is uncertain. The CDR3 consists of 12 residues. Germline loops: CDR1 MNHEY, CDR2 SVGAGI. Trimming took 4 bases from V and 6 from J, leaving 8 bases between them. The CDR3 DNA reads TGTGCCAGCAGTTCGCAGTCGGATACGCAGTATTTT. Translation: CASSSQSDTQYF.

This clone has a single count. This chain connects TRBV11-3 to TRBJ2-7; 9 bases match TRBD2. Unmatched junction bases numbered 6, after V lost 0 bases and J lost 3 bases. In germline, CDR1 is SGHNT, CDR2 YENEEA. This CDR3 region has 16 residues. CDR3 loop: CASSLEGLAGNYEQYF. DNA of the CDR3: TGTGCCAGCAGCTTAGAGGGCCTAGCGGGAAACTACGAGCAGTACTTC.

The chain combines TRBV10-3 with TRBJ1-4, with TRBD1 as a possible D gene (6 bases). CDR1 and CDR2 from the germline V gene are ENHRY and SYGVKD. CDR3 length: 16 amino acids. V lost 9 bases, J lost 5 bases, and 22 bases lay in between. CDR3 DNA sequence: TGTGCCATTCTAGAGTGGGAGGGGGGTACAAATGAAAAACTGTTTTTT. Its protein is CAILEWEGGTNEKLFF.

This chain uses TRBV5-5 with TRBJ1-2; no reliable D call. CDR1 is SGHKS and CDR2 is YYEKEE in the germline V gene (reference sequence). CDR3 size: 15 residues. V lost 0 bases and J lost 4, with 13 bases in between. CDR3 protein: CASSLVRQTSYGYTF. Written as DNA, the CDR3 is TGTGCCAGCAGCTTGGTTCGGCAGACTAGCTATGGCTACACCTTC.

As to this clone: The CDR3 does not close with the conserved phenylalanine or tryptophan, likely indicating a read error. The DNA is left out, because the CDR3 cannot be placed on it with certainty; the CDR3 is given as TCRdb lists it. The chain links TRBV20-1 to TRBJ2-3; TRBD2, as called in the table, went unchecked against the DNA. Germline V gene sequence: CDR1 DFQATT, CDR2 SNEGSKA (reference sequence). Counting both end residues, the CDR3 totals 11 amino acids. Here the CDR3 reads CSVATSGRDFL.

The chain recombines TRBV6-4 with TRBJ1-5; 9 bases are a match to TRBD1. Germline CDR1 and CDR2: MRHNA and SNTAGT. The CDR3 consists of 15 residues. V gave up 4 bases and J gave up 6 bases; unmatched junction bases: 7. The CDR3 here is CASSVTGTGTQPQHF. The CDR3, as DNA: TGTGCCAGCAGTGTTACCGGGACAGGGACTCAGCCCCAGCATTTT.

J is TRBJ1-2 and V is TRBV5-1; 8 nucleotides agree with TRBD1. Unmatched junction bases numbered 5, after V lost 4 bases and J lost 6 bases. The CDR3 totals 13 residues. Per the germline V gene, CDR1 is SGHRS and CDR2 is YFSETQ. This CDR3 is CASSLTGAHGYTF. As DNA, the CDR3 is TGCGCCAGCAGCCTGACAGGGGCCCATGGCTACACCTTC.

The rearrangement joins TRBV5-6 to TRBJ2-7; 12 bases agree with TRBD2. V shed 4 bases and J 3 bases; nucleotides not matched to a gene: 11. From germline, CDR1 is SGHDT and CDR2 YYEEEE. This CDR3 spans 17 amino acids. This CDR3 is CASSPHGPTSGSYEQYF. The DNA of the CDR3 is TGTGCCAGCAGCCCCCATGGTCCGACTAGCGGGAGCTACGAGCAGTACTTC.

V usage is TRBV19 and J usage is TRBJ1-2, with 7 bases fitting TRBD1. The CDR3 covers 16 residues. Per germline, CDR1 LNHDA and CDR2 SQIVND (reference sequence). Unmatched junction bases numbered 11, after V lost 4 bases and J lost 3 bases. In DNA form, the CDR3 reads TGTGCCAGTAGTACTCGACAGGGAATGGTTGACTATGGCTACACCTTC. It is translated as CASSTRQGMVDYGYTF.

This clone was counted a single time. The chain couples TRBV28 to TRBJ2-7; perhaps TRBD2 as D (5 bases). The CDR3 spans 13 residues. The germline gives CDR1 MDHEN, CDR2 SYDVKM. V lost 8 bases and J 2 bases, leaving 13 bases between the germline ends. CDR3 bases: TGTGCCAGCCAGTCGGGATTGCCCTACGAGCAGTACTTC. Protein: CASQSGLPYEQYF.

This clone was picked up one time. V usage is TRBV7-8 and J usage is TRBJ2-7; D remains ambiguous. CDR3 length equals 15 residues. V was shortened by 0 bases and J by 3 bases, with 12 bases between the two germline ends. Germline CDR1 is SGHVS and CDR2 is FQNEAQ. As DNA, the CDR3 is TGTGCCAGCAGCTTAGCTGCCTCTGCGGTCTACGAGCAGTACTTC. Translation: CASSLAASAVYEQYF.

The rearrangement links TRBV5-1 to TRBJ2-3, with 11 positions matching TRBD2. The CDR3 is 16 residues long. Germline trimming cut 0 bases from V and 7 bases from J; bases unmatched to any gene: 7. Germline V gene data show CDR1 as SGHRS and CDR2 as YFSETQ. For the CDR3, the DNA is TGCGCCAGCAGCTTGGAACTAGCGGGAGTGGGAAATACGCAGTATTTT. Its protein is CASSLELAGVGNTQYF. Full variable domain (outside the CDR3, taken from reference TRBV5-1 and TRBJ2-3): KAGVTQTPRYLIKTRGQQVTLSCSPISGHRSVSWYQQTPGQGLQFLFEYFSETQRNKGNFPGRFSGRQFSNSRSEMNVSTLELGDSALYLCASSLELAGVGNTQYFGPGTRLTVL.

The chain recombines TRBV28 with TRBJ2-7; D is perhaps TRBD2 (5 bases). CDR3 length: 12 amino acids. V was pared by 10 bases and J by 3 bases, with 13 bases between. Looked up from germline, CDR1 is MDHEN and CDR2 is SYDVKM. This chain's CDR3 is CATRESGYEQYF. CDR3 bases: TGTGCCACCCGGGAATCCGGCTACGAGCAGTACTTC.

This clone showed up just a few times. The chain couples TRBV19 to TRBJ1-1; the D is unclear. Germline CDR1 is LNHDA and CDR2 is SQIVND (reference sequence). Deletions cut 11 bases from V and 5 bases from J, with 21 bases between. There are 14 residues in the CDR3. The CDR3 loop reads CASSTDGRWTEAFF. In nucleotides, the CDR3 is TGTGCCTCCTCAACAGACGGGAGGTGGACTGAAGCTTTCTTT.

The rearrangement links TRBV5-1 to TRBJ1-1; 7 bases map to TRBD1. The V gene's germline CDR1 is SGHRS and CDR2 YFSETQ. The V and J ends lost 3 bases and 3 bases, in that order; junction bases with no gene match: 11. The CDR3 covers 16 residues. CDR3 sequence reads: CASSSRGRPTDTEAFF. The CDR3 DNA is TGCGCCAGCAGCTCAAGGGGGCGCCCCACGGACACTGAAGCTTTCTTT.

The chain recombines TRBV5-6 with TRBJ2-7; D assignment may be TRBD1 or TRBD2 (5 bases each). This CDR3 contains 17 residues. Trimming removed 4 bases at V and 2 bases at J, with 22 bases between. Germline CDR1 and CDR2: SGHDT and YYEEEE. This chain's CDR3 is CASSVNIRDVNPYEQYF. As DNA, the CDR3 is TGTGCCAGCAGCGTAAACATCCGGGACGTAAACCCCTACGAGCAGTACTTC.

V gene TRBV6-1 combines with J gene TRBJ1-1, with D unresolved. The CDR3 totals 13 residues. Germline CDR1 and CDR2: MNHNS and SASEGT. The V gene lost 1 base and the J gene lost 4 bases, with 7 bases spanning the gap. CDR3 coding DNA: TGTGCCAGCAGTGAAGTGGGGTCCACTGAAGCTTTCTTT. This encodes CASSEVGSTEAFF.

The V call is TRBV29-1, the J call TRBJ2-2, with 7 bases aligning to TRBD2. Germline V gene data show CDR1 as SQVTM and CDR2 as ANQGSEA. The V and J ends lost 5 bases and 3 bases, in that order; junction bases with no gene match: 6. CDR3 length equals 14 residues. CDR3: CSVQRLADTGELFF. The CDR3 DNA sequence: TGCAGCGTTCAAAGGCTAGCGGACACCGGGGAGCTGTTTTTT.

J is TRBJ2-1 and V is TRBV6-5; tentative D call: TRBD1 (5 bases). The CDR3 sequence is 13 residues long. Deletions cut 8 bases from V and 10 bases from J, with 18 bases between. Germline loops: CDR1 MNHEY, CDR2 SVGAGI. In DNA form, the CDR3 reads TGTGCCAGCCAGAGACCCAGGGTAGGGGAGCAGTTCTTC. This sequence encodes CASQRPRVGEQFF.

The table lists this clone with a few counts. The rearrangement links TRBV20-1 to TRBJ1-1; D remains unclear. CDR1 is DFQATT and CDR2 is SNEGSKA in the germline V gene (reference sequence). The CDR3 runs to 10 residues. V was pared by 6 bases and J by 4 bases, with 6 bases between. CDR3 sequence: CSALFTEAFF. The CDR3 bases are TGCAGTGCACTATTCACTGAAGCTTTCTTT.

V usage is TRBV5-1 and J usage is TRBJ2-5; TRBD2 might be the D (7 bases). Trimming left V 7 bases short and J 5 bases short, with 21 bases between. The CDR3 loop spans 15 amino acids. Per the germline V gene, CDR1 is SGHRS and CDR2 is YFSETQ. The CDR3 DNA sequence: TGCGCCAGCTCCTCCGGGGGCGGGAGTTTGGAGACCCAGTACTTC. Translating gives CASSSGGGSLETQYF.

The chain has TRBV29-1 and TRBJ2-2, with TRBD1 as a possible D gene (6 bases). Germline CDR1 and CDR2: SQVTM and ANQGSEA. Trimming removed 6 bases at V and 6 bases at J, with 8 bases between. The CDR3 contains 11 residues. CDR3 loop: CSVEGAGELFF. The CDR3 coding sequence is TGCAGCGTCGAGGGGGCCGGGGAGCTGTTTTTT.

The chain is built from TRBV19 and TRBJ1-2; the D is unclear. V lost 5 bases to trimming and J lost 4 bases, with 14 bases between them. Per germline, CDR1 LNHDA and CDR2 SQIVND (reference sequence). The length of the CDR3 is 14 residues. DNA of the CDR3: TGTGCCAGTAGTGCCCGGGGAGAACGCTATGGCTACACCTTC. It is translated as CASSARGERYGYTF.

The rearrangement joins TRBV7-2 to TRBJ1-2, with 7 bases matching TRBD1. Germline V CDR1 and CDR2: SGHTA, FQGNSA. V shed 4 bases and J 7 bases; nucleotides not matched to a gene: 9. This CDR3 is 14 amino acids long. CDR3 in DNA: TGTGCCAGCAGCTCCAGACAGGGTAGGAGTGGCTACACCTTC. The encoded protein is CASSSRQGRSGYTF.

The chain links TRBV5-4 to TRBJ1-2; D possibly corresponds to TRBD1 (6 bases). Trimming pared 2 bases from V and 6 bases from J, leaving 14 bases between. CDR3 size: 14 residues. The V gene's germline CDR1 is SGHNT and CDR2 YYREEE (reference sequence). The CDR3 DNA is TGTGCCAGCAGCTTACCCACAGGGTTGGATGGCTACACCTTC. Protein: CASSLPTGLDGYTF.

V gene TRBV15 combines with J gene TRBJ2-1; 12 bases fit TRBD2. The germline V gene encodes CDR1 LNHNV and CDR2 YYDKDF (reference sequence). The CDR3 has 16 residues. Trimming at V came to 3 bases and at J to 6 bases, leaving 6 bases not matched to a gene. The CDR3 DNA reads TGTGCCACCAGCAGGACTAGCGGGAGATTCCCCAATGAGCAGTTCTTC. As protein: CATSRTSGRFPNEQFF.